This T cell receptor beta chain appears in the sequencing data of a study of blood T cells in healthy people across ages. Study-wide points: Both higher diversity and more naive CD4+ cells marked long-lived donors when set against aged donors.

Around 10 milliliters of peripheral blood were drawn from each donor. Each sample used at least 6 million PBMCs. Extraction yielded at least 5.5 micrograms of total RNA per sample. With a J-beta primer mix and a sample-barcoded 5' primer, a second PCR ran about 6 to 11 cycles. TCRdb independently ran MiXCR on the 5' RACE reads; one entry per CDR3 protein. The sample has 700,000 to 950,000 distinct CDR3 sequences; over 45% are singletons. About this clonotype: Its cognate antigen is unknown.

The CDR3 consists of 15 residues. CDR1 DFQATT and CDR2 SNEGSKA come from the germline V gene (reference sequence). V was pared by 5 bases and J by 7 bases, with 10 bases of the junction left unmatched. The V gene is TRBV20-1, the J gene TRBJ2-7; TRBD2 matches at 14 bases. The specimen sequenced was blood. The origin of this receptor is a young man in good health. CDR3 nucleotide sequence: TGCAGTGCTCCTCGACTAGCGGGAGGGTCCAATGAGCAGTACTTC. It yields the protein CSAPRLAGGSNEQYF.